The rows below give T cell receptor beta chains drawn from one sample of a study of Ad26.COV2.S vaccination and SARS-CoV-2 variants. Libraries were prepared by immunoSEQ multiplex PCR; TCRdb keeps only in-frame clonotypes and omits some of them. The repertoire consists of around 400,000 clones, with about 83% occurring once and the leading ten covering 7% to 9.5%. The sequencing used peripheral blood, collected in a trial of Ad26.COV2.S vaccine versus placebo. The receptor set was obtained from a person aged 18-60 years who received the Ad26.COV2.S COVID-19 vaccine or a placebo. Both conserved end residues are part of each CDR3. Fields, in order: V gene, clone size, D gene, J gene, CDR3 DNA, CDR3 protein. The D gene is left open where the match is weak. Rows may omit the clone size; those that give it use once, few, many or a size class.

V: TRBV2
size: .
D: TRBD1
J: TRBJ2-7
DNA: TGTGCCAGCGTGAAGGGACAGCACGAGCAGTACTTC
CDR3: CASVKGQHEQYF

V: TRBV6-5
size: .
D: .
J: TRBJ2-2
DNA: TGTGCCAGCAGGCCCGGGGGACCCCCCGGGGAGCTGTTTTTT
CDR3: CASRPGGPPGELFF

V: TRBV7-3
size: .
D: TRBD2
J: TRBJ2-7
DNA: TGTGCCAGCAGCCTCACTAGCGGGGGCTCCTACGAGCAGTACTTC
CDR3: CASSLTSGGSYEQYF

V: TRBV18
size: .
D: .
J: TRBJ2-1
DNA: TGTGCCGGCAAGGGGACTCAGGCCAATGAGCAGTTCTTC
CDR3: CAGKGTQANEQFF

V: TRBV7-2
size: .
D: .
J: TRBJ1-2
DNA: TGTGCCAGCAGCTTCGACTCCCGTGGCGGCTACACCTTC
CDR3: CASSFDSRGGYTF

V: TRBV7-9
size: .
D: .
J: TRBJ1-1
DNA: TGTGCCAGCAGCTTGACAGCGAACACTGAAGCTTTCTTT
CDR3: CASSLTANTEAFF

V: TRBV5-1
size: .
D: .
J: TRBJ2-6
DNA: TGCGCCAGCAGCTTGTTTGGGGTAGCCAACGTCCTGACTTTC
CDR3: CASSLFGVANVLTF

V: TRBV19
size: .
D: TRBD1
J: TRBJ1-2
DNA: TGTGCCAGCCGCCTTCCCGGGACAGGGGGCGGCTATGGCTACACCTTC
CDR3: CASRLPGTGGGYGYTF

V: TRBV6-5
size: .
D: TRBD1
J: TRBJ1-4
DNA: TGTGCCAGCAGAAGAGACAGGGGATCCGAAAAACTGTTTTTT
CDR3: CASRRDRGSEKLFF

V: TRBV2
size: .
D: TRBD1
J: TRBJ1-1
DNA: TGTGCCAGCCGTTGGGACAGAGACACTGAAGCTTTCTTT
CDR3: CASRWDRDTEAFF

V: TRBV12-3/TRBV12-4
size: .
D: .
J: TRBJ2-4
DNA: TGTGCCAGCAGTTTTGGGCTAGCAGACATTCAGTACTTC
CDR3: CASSFGLADIQYF

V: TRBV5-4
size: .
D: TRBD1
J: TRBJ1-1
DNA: TGTGCCAGCAGCTGGGGACAGGGTAACACTGAAGCTTTCTTT
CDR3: CASSWGQGNTEAFF

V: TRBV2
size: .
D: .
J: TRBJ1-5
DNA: TGTGCCAGCAGAGATTATAGCAATCAGCCCCAGCATTTT
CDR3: CASRDYSNQPQHF

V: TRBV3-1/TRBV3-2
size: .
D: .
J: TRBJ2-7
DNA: TGTGCCAGCAGCCTCAGCAACGAGCAGTACTTC
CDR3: CASSLSNEQYF

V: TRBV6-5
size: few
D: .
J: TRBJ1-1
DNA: TGTGCCAGCACCCCGCGGGAGGGGCGGCCTGAAGCTTTCTTT
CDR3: CASTPREGRPEAFF

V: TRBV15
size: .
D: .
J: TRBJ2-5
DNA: TGTGCCACTACTGGGGGGCAAGAGACCCAGTACTTC
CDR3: CATTGGQETQYF

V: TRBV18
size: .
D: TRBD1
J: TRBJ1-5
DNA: TGTGCCAGCTCACCAATACCCGGGACAGGGGGTCAGCCCCAGCATTTT
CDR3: CASSPIPGTGGQPQHF

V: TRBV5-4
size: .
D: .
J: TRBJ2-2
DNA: TGTGCCAGCAGCTTGGCGGCGACAAACACCGGGGAGCTGTTTTTT
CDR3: CASSLAATNTGELFF

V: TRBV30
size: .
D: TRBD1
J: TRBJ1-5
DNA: TGTGCCTGGAGCACAGGGGGTAGTAATCAGCCCCAGCATTTT
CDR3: CAWSTGGSNQPQHF

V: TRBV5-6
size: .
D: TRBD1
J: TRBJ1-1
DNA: TGTGCCAGCAGCAGACAGGGAGCGGGGGACACTGAAGCTTTCTTT
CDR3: CASSRQGAGDTEAFF

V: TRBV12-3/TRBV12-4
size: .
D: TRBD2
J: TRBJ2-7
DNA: TGTGCCAGCAGTTTCGGACTAGCGAGCGAGCAGTACTTC
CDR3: CASSFGLASEQYF

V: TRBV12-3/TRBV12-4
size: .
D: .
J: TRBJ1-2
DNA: TGTGCCAGCACCAATGGACAGAACTATGGCTACACCTTC
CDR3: CASTNGQNYGYTF

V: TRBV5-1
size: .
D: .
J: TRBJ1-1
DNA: TGCGCCAGCAGCGATCCGGGACAACCCAAAGCTTTCTTT
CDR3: CASSDPGQPKAFF

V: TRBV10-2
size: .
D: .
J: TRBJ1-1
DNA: TGCGCCAGCACCGAGTTGGGGAGCACTGAAGCTTTCTTT
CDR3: CASTELGSTEAFF

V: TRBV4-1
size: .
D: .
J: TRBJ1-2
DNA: TGCGCCAGCAGCCAACCGTCTTTTGGCAGTAAGGATGGCTACACCTTC
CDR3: CASSQPSFGSKDGYTF

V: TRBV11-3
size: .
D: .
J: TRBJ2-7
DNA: TGTGCCAGCAGCTTAATATTCGGGGTCTCCTACGAGCAGTACTTC
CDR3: CASSLIFGVSYEQYF

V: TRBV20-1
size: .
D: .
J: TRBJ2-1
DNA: TGCAGTGCTAGAGGAAGGGGGAGGCAGTTCTTC
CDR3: CSARGRGRQFF

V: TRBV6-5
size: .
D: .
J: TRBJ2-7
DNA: TGTGCCAGCAGCGGGGGACAGAGCTACGAGCAGTACTTC
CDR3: CASSGGQSYEQYF

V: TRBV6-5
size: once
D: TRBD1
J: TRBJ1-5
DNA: TGTGCCAGCAGATCCGGGACAGGCAATCAGCCCCAGCATTTT
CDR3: CASRSGTGNQPQHF

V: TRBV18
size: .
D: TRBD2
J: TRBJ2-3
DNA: TGTGCCAGCTCACAACTAGCGGGAGGGAGCACAGATACGCAGTATTTT
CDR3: CASSQLAGGSTDTQYF

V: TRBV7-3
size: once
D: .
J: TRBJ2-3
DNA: TGTGCCAGCAGCTTGGGGGGAGGTTACACAGATACGCAGTATTTT
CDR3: CASSLGGGYTDTQYF

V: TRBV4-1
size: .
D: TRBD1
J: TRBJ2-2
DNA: TGCGCCAGCAGCTCGATAGGGGGCGCGGGCGGGGAGCTGTTTTTT
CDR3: CASSSIGGAGGELFF

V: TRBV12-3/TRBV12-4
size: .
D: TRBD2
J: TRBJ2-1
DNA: TGTGCCAGCAGTTTTCTACTAGCGGCCGAACCGTTCTTC
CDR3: CASSFLLAAEPFF

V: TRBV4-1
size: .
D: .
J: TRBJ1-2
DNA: TGCGCCAGCAGCCTGAGCGAACGGCTGATACTATATGGCTACACCTTC
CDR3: CASSLSERLILYGYTF

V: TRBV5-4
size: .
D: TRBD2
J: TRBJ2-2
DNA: TGTGCCAGCAGCCGGACTAGCGGGGGGGCCGGTCGTTACAGCGGGGAGCTGTTTTTT
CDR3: CASSRTSGGAGRYSGELFF

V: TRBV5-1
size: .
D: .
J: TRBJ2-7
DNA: TGCGCCAGCAGAAACGGGGCTCACTCCTACGAGCAGTACTTC
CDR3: CASRNGAHSYEQYF

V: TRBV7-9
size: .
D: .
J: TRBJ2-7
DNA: TGTGCCAGCAGCTTAGGAGACAGAGATTACGAGCAGTACTTC
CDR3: CASSLGDRDYEQYF

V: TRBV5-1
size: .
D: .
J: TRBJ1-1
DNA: TGCGCCAGCAGCTTAGACAGCCACACTGAAGCTTTCTTT
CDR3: CASSLDSHTEAFF

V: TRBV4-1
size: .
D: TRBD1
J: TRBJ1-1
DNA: TGCGCCAGCAGCCCCCTAGACAGGGGGGGCACTGAAGCTTTCTTT
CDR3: CASSPLDRGGTEAFF

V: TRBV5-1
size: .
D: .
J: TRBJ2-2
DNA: TGCGCCAGCAGCTTGGGAGACAGAGACACCGGGGAGCTGTTTTTT
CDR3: CASSLGDRDTGELFF

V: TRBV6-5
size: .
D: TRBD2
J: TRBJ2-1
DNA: TGTGCCAGCAGCGGTGCGGGGGGCTCCTACAATGAGCAGTTCTTC
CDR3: CASSGAGGSYNEQFF

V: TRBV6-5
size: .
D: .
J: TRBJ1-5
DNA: TGTGCCAGCAGCCTCTGGGGGAGGCAGCCCCAGCATTTT
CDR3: CASSLWGRQPQHF

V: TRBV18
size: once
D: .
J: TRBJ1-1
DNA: TGTGCCAGCTCACCGCAGGCCAGGGCAGAAGCTTTCTTT
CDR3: CASSPQARAEAFF

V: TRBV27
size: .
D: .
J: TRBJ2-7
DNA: TGTGCCAGCAGTTTAGGAGGGCCCTCCTACGAGCAGTACTTC
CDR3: CASSLGGPSYEQYF

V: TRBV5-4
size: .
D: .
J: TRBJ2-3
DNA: TGTGCCAGCAGCTTAGCCTCAACTAGCACAGATACGCAGTATTTT
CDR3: CASSLASTSTDTQYF

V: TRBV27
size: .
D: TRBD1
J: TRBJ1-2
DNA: TGTGCCAGCAGTCCACAAGGACAGGTGTTTGGCTACACCTTC
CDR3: CASSPQGQVFGYTF

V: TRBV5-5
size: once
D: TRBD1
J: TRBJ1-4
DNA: TGTGCCAGCAGCTTGTCCGGGACAGGGGTGGAAAAACTGTTTTTT
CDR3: CASSLSGTGVEKLFF

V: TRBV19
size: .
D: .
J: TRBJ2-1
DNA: TGTGCCAGTAGATGGAGGGGGGGGAATGAGCAGTTCTTC
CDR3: CASRWRGGNEQFF

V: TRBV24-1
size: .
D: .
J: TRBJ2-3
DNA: TGTGCCACCAGTGATTCGGGAACAGATACGCAGTATTTT
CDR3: CATSDSGTDTQYF

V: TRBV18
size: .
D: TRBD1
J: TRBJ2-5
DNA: TGTGCCAGCTCGCCACGGGACAGGGGGCGAGAGACCCAGTACTTC
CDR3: CASSPRDRGRETQYF

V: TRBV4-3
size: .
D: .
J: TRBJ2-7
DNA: TGCGCCAGCAGCCAAGCCGGAAGGTACGAGCAGTACTTC
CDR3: CASSQAGRYEQYF

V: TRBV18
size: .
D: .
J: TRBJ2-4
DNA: TGTGCCAGCTCCAAGGGAGCGGCCGAGAACATTCAGTACTTC
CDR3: CASSKGAAENIQYF

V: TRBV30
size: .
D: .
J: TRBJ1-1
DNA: TGTGCCTGGAGTCGAGAGGGTTACCTCATGAACACTGAAGCTTTCTTT
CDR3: CAWSREGYLMNTEAFF

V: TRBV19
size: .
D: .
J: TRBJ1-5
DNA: TGTGCCAGTAGTACCAACCGACAGGACAGCAATCAGCCCCAGCATTTT
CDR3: CASSTNRQDSNQPQHF

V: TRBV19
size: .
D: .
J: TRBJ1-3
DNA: TGTGCCAGTAGTATGGACAGAGAAAGCTCTGGAAACACCATATATTTT
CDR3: CASSMDRESSGNTIYF